This T cell receptor (beta chain) was identified in a study of blood T cell repertoires in COVID-19. Source study methods: Quantification of nucleated cells was approximated via reference gene primer amplification. Here immunoSEQ multiplex PCR was the method, and the copy in TCRdb shows in-frame clones only, minus some. The V and J calls and the clone size are those of that table, but D and trimming were determined from the DNA. Found here are approximately 250,000 clones, 70% to 90% of them singletons; the top ten hold 4.6%. CDR1 and CDR2 from the germline V gene are MNHEY and SVGAGI. CDR3 length equals 13 residues. The J segment lost 4 bases and the V segment lost 6 bases, leaving 4 bases of the junction unmatched.

The chain has TRBV6-5 and TRBJ1-1; 8 nucleotides align to TRBD1. The clonotype comes from a man aged 55 to 70 who had recovered from COVID-19. The sample taken for sequencing was peripheral blood. In DNA, the CDR3 is TGTGCCAGCAGGTCTACAGGGGGCACTGAAGCTTTCTTT. It yields the protein CASRSTGGTEAFF.